These 9 T cell receptor beta chains originate from one sample sequenced in a study of T cell responses to AZD1222 COVID-19 vaccine. TCRdb keeps only in-frame clones here, not all; method: immunoSEQ multiplex PCR. The sample carries 140,000 to 150,000 clones, 85% to 95% recorded once. The source was peripheral blood, collected after recovery from COVID-19. Receptors were obtained from an adult who had recovered from COVID-19.

The V call is TRBV30, the J call TRBJ2-1; D may be TRBD1 or TRBD2 (5 bases each). V was cut by 3 bases and J by 4 bases, with 13 bases left in between. Germline V gene data show CDR1 as GTSNPN and CDR2 as SVGIG (reference sequence). The CDR3 runs to 14 residues. CDR3 residues: CAWRGRGPYNEQFF. The DNA of the CDR3 is TGTGCCTGGAGGGGTAGGGGACCTTACAATGAGCAGTTCTTC.

This chain links TRBV6-2 or TRBV6-3 with TRBJ1-2; D uncertain. Looked up from germline, CDR1 is MNHEY and CDR2 is SVGEGT. Trimming cost V 2 bases and J 4 bases, with 11 bases left between them. CDR3 length equals 14 residues. CDR3 in amino acids: CASSYLRWGYGYTF. The CDR3 bases are TGTGCCAGCAGTTACCTGAGATGGGGCTATGGCTACACCTTC.

The CDR3 DNA sequence: TGTGCCAGCAGCTTAGTAGTCACCGGGACGGTGAACACTGAAGCTTTCTTT. Translating it yields CASSLVVTGTVNTEAFF. The chain employs TRBV5-6 and TRBJ1-1; D might be TRBD1 (5 bases). CDR1 is SGHDT, CDR2 YYEEEE, per germline. CDR3 length: 17 residues. Trimming cost V 2 bases and J 0 bases, with 17 bases left between them.

The V gene is TRBV3-1 (or the pseudogene TRBV3-2), the J gene TRBJ2-5; TRBD2 aligns across 9 bases. After removal of 4 bases from V and 0 bases from J, the junction contained 12 bases not matched to a gene. The CDR3 runs to 18 residues. CDR1 and CDR2 from the germline V gene are LGHDT and YNNKEL (reference sequence). Here the CDR3 DNA reads TGTGCCAGCAGCCCAGGGTGGGCAGCGGGAGGATACCAAGAGACCCAGTACTTC. It encodes CASSPGWAAGGYQETQYF.

The chain combines TRBV11-2 with TRBJ2-5, with D possibly TRBD1 on 6 matching bases. This CDR3 is built from 13 residues. V was clipped by 3 bases and J by 8 bases, with 13 bases between them. Per the germline V gene, CDR1 is SGHAT and CDR2 is FQNNGV. CDR3 protein: CASSFSSQGTQYF. CDR3 DNA sequence: TGTGCCAGCAGCTTCTCCTCACAGGGTACCCAGTACTTC.

The genes are TRBV24-1 and TRBJ2-3; D may be TRBD2 (6 bases). V lost 3 bases, J lost 3 bases, and 12 bases lay in between. CDR3 length equals 15 residues. Germline-derived CDR1 and CDR2 are KGHDR and SFDVKD. The CDR3 region has the DNA TGTGCCACCAGTGATCCGGGACTTAAGACAGATACGCAGTATTTT. Encoded protein: CATSDPGLKTDTQYF.

The chain carries TRBV13 and TRBJ2-7; 9 bases map to TRBD2. This CDR3 region has 14 residues. J was trimmed by 5 bases and V by 5 bases; bases with no gene match: 7. Germline V gene data show CDR1 as PRHDT and CDR2 as FYEKMQ (reference sequence). DNA of the CDR3: TGTGCCAGCAGCGTACCGGGGACTAGCCACGAGCAGTACTTC. It is translated as CASSVPGTSHEQYF.

The chain has TRBV30 and TRBJ1-4, with TRBD1 matching 7 bases. The CDR3 consists of 14 residues. Germline V gene lookup returns CDR1 GTSNPN and CDR2 SVGIG (reference sequence). V trimming: 0 bases; J trimming: 8 bases; junction bases outside the gene matches: 6. The CDR3 region has the DNA TGTGCCTGGAGTGTAGGGGGCGCGGGGGAAAAACTGTTTTTT. Translated: CAWSVGGAGEKLFF.

The chain joins TRBV11-2 to TRBJ1-2; no clear D. This CDR3 has 14 residues. Trimming removed 5 bases from V and 2 bases from J, with 12 bases in between. Germline values: CDR1 SGHAT, CDR2 FQNNGV. The CDR3 is CASSMRETNYGYTF. CDR3 DNA sequence: TGTGCCAGCAGCATGCGGGAAACAAACTATGGCTACACCTTC.